The 5 T cell receptor beta chains in this list originate from one sample, sequenced in a study of blood T cell repertoires in COVID-19. Assay: immunoSEQ multiplex PCR; the TCRdb copy retains only in-frame clones and omits some. Seen here are fewer than 450,000 clones, less than 95% observed once, and the top ten hold about 0.57%. The sample was PBMCs or T cells enriched from blood (not recorded which). The receptors here all came from a man aged 18-30 years who had recovered from COVID-19.

The rearrangement joins TRBV10-1 to TRBJ1-1; D is uncertain. Trimming stripped 1 base from V and 4 bases from J, with 13 bases between. This CDR3 contains 15 residues. The germline V gene has CDR1 WNHNN and CDR2 SYGVQD (reference sequence). CDR3 bases: TGCGCCAGCAGTGAGTTCGGGAGTGGTCCCACTGAAGCTTTCTTT. It codes for CASSEFGSGPTEAFF.

This sequence joins TRBV15 and TRBJ2-3; 9 nucleotides align to TRBD1. Germline V gene lookup returns CDR1 LNHNV and CDR2 YYDKDF (reference sequence). The CDR3 spans 15 residues. After removal of 5 bases from V and 3 bases from J, the junction contained 6 bases not matched to a gene. The CDR3 loop reads CATSGTGGRTDTQYF. The CDR3 DNA reads TGTGCCACCAGCGGCACAGGGGGCCGGACAGATACGCAGTATTTT. Together with reference TRBV15 and TRBJ2-3, the CDR3 gives the full variable domain: DAMVIQNPRYQVTQFGKPVTLSCSQTLNHNVMYWYQQKSSQAPKLLFHYYDKDFNNEADTPDNFQSRRPNTSFCFLDIRSPGLGDTAMYLCATSGTGGRTDTQYFGPGTRLTVL.

The chain recombines TRBV7-2 with TRBJ1-3; D gene unclear. V was pared by 5 bases and J by 2 bases, with 13 bases between. The CDR3 covers 15 residues. Germline values: CDR1 SGHTA, CDR2 FQGNSA. The CDR3: CASSLTTGAGNTIYF. The CDR3 DNA sequence: TGTGCCAGCAGCCTCACCACCGGGGCTGGAAACACCATATATTTT.

This chain uses TRBV11-3 with TRBJ1-2; 11 bases match TRBD1. This CDR3 is built from 15 residues. V lost 5 bases and J lost 2; bases outside the gene matches: 4. Germline CDR1 reads SGHNT; CDR2 reads YENEEA. Here the CDR3 reads CASSPRDRGNYGYTF. CDR3 bases: TGTGCCAGCAGCCCCAGGGACAGGGGGAACTATGGCTACACCTTC.

This clone showed up just a few times. The rearrangement links TRBV2 to TRBJ2-4, with unresolved D. CDR3 length equals 13 residues. CDR1 and CDR2 (germline): SNHLY, FYNNEI. Trimming took off 3 bases at V and 3 bases at J, with 6 bases between the two ends. The CDR3 region is CASSETNKNIQYF. Written as DNA, the CDR3 is TGTGCCAGCAGTGAGACAAACAAAAACATTCAGTACTTC.